These 31 T cell receptor beta chains were sequenced from one sample in a study of patients and donors after allogeneic stem cell transplantation. TCRdb processed the RT-PCR reads anew with MiXCR; each CDR3 protein has one entry. The sample lists 390,000 or so distinct CDR3 sequences, under 20% occurring once. The sequencing sample was made of blood, either unsorted or a sorted T cell fraction (not recorded which). Receptors were obtained from a human donor who was either an allogeneic HSCT recipient or a stem cell or donor lymphocyte infusion donor (not recorded which). It is not recorded whose cells these are; they may come from a transplant donor.

The genes are TRBV6-5 and TRBJ1-1; perhaps TRBD1 as D (6 bases). The V and J ends lost 2 bases and 5 bases respectively, with 18 bases between them. Germline V CDR1 and CDR2: MNHEY, SVGAGI. This CDR3 is built from 16 residues. The CDR3 region has the DNA TGTGCCAGCAGTTACGGATCTTTCCAGGGGTTAACTGAAGCTTTCTTT. This encodes CASSYGSFQGLTEAFF.

This clonotype was counted between two and nine times. The chain carries TRBV4-2 and TRBJ1-5; D is undetermined. Germline CDR1 reads LGHNA; CDR2 reads YNFKEQ. This CDR3 contains 13 residues. Trimming pared 1 base from V and 7 bases from J, leaving 8 bases between. CDR3 DNA sequence: TGTGCCAGCAGCCAAGGTGGGGAGCAGCCCCAGCATTTT. It encodes CASSQGGEQPQHF.

V usage is TRBV12-3 or TRBV12-4 and J usage is TRBJ2-2; D is unclear. Between the trimmed V and J ends, which lost 7 bases and 4 bases, there was a span of 22 bases. The CDR3 covers 17 residues. CDR3 in amino acids: CASIKTPLTTLTGELFF. CDR3 coding DNA: TGTGCCAGCATCAAGACCCCGCTTACAACCCTCACCGGGGAGCTGTTTTTT.

This clonotype came up a few times. The rearrangement uses TRBV5-1 and TRBJ2-4; D is perhaps TRBD1 or TRBD2 (5 bases each). V was pared by 4 bases and J by 1 base, with 12 bases between. CDR1 and CDR2 (germline): SGHRS, YFSETQ. The CDR3 spans 15 residues. In nucleotides, the CDR3 is TGCGCCAGCAGCCTCATGGGGGAGGCCAAAAACATTCAGTACTTC. This codes for CASSLMGEAKNIQYF.

The CDR3 nucleotides read TGTGCCAGCAGTACAATACAGTTACCTGCCTACGAGCAGTACTTC. This codes for CASSTIQLPAYEQYF. The chain employs TRBV2 and TRBJ2-7; D gene unclear. Trimming stripped 5 bases from V and 2 bases from J, with 16 bases between. Germline V gene lookup returns CDR1 SNHLY and CDR2 FYNNEI. The CDR3 contains 15 residues.

This clonotype has a handful of counts. The rearrangement links TRBV10-3 to TRBJ2-5; possibly TRBD2 for D (6 bases). The CDR3 sequence is 13 residues long. In germline, CDR1 is ENHRY, CDR2 SYGVKD. Trimming removed 9 bases at V and 5 bases at J, with 16 bases between. This CDR3 reads CAIGTGVEETQYF. In DNA form, the CDR3 reads TGTGCCATTGGGACGGGGGTTGAGGAGACCCAGTACTTC.

This clonotype was detected only a few times. The chain couples TRBV7-3 to TRBJ2-2; D not resolved. The V gene lost 2 bases and the J gene lost 4 bases, with 8 bases spanning the gap. CDR1 and CDR2 from the germline V gene are SGHTA and FQGTGA. The length of the CDR3 is 14 residues. CDR3 amino acids: CASSLEVVTGELFF. The CDR3 coding sequence is TGTGCCAGCAGCTTAGAGGTGGTCACCGGGGAGCTGTTTTTT.

This clonotype showed up just a few times. The rearrangement links TRBV13 to TRBJ2-6; D is perhaps TRBD2 (6 bases). The CDR3 extends over 17 amino acids. Germline CDR1 and CDR2: PRHDT and FYEKMQ (reference sequence). V was clipped by 5 bases and J by 2 bases, with 16 bases between them. The CDR3 spells CASSPRGVGAGANVLTF. The CDR3 DNA follows: TGTGCCAGCAGCCCCCGCGGGGTAGGGGCTGGGGCCAACGTCCTGACTTTC. Combining the CDR3 with reference TRBV13 and TRBJ2-6 gives the whole variable domain AAGVIQSPRHLIKEKRETATLKCYPIPRHDTVYWYQQGPGQDPQFLISFYEKMQSDKGSIPDRFSAQQFSDYHSELNMSSLELGDSALYFCASSPRGVGAGANVLTFGAGSRLTVL.

V gene TRBV27 combines with J gene TRBJ1-4; no reliable D call. CDR1 is MNHEY and CDR2 is SMNVEV in the germline V gene (reference sequence). The CDR3 covers 15 residues. Trimming took 6 bases from V and 2 from J, leaving 13 bases between them. The CDR3 DNA is TGTGCCAGCAGCAAAAGGGCTGGTACTAATGAAAAACTGTTTTTT. It specifies CASSKRAGTNEKLFF.

This clonotype has at least ten counts. This chain connects TRBV7-2 to TRBJ1-5; D remains unclear. The V gene's germline CDR1 is SGHTA and CDR2 FQGNSA. The CDR3 extends over 12 amino acids. V gave up 6 bases and J gave up 3 bases, with 6 bases separating them. The CDR3 loop is CASSFFNQPQHF. CDR3 coding DNA: TGTGCCAGCAGTTTTTTCAATCAGCCCCAGCATTTT.

The chain recombines TRBV20-1 with TRBJ2-7; 12 bases align to TRBD1. This CDR3 is 15 amino acids long. J lost 5 bases, V lost 3 bases, and 8 bases had no gene match. The germline gives CDR1 DFQATT, CDR2 SNEGSKA (reference sequence). The CDR3 DNA reads TGCAGTGCTAGGACCTGGGGACAGGGGGCGAACGAGCAGTACTTC. This gives the protein CSARTWGQGANEQYF.

The rearrangement joins TRBV7-9 to TRBJ1-5; 8 nucleotides match TRBD1. The V gene's germline CDR1 is SEHNR and CDR2 FQNEAQ (reference sequence). The CDR3 length is 15 residues. With 1 base clipped from V and 5 bases from J, the junction kept 4 bases outside the gene matches. This chain's CDR3 is CASSLGPRGHQPQHF. The DNA for the CDR3 is TGTGCCAGCAGCTTAGGACCCAGGGGGCATCAGCCCCAGCATTTT.

The chain links TRBV28 to TRBJ2-7, with a weak D call TRBD2 (6 bases). V was trimmed by 1 base and J by 3 bases, leaving 13 bases between them. This CDR3 has 15 amino acids. Germline V lookup: CDR1 MDHEN, CDR2 SYDVKM. CDR3 sequence (DNA): TGTGCCAGCAGTTTATCCTGGGACTCTAACTACGAGCAGTACTTC. It is translated as CASSLSWDSNYEQYF.

This clonotype was picked up many times. The chain is built from TRBV20-1 and TRBJ1-1; a weak D match, TRBD1 (5 bases). There are 13 residues in the CDR3. The germline V gene encodes CDR1 DFQATT and CDR2 SNEGSKA (reference sequence). Trimming shortened V by 1 base and J by 4 bases, and 10 bases separated the two germline ends. The CDR3 sequence: CSARGPGATEAFF. The CDR3 coding sequence is TGCAGTGCTAGAGGCCCCGGGGCCACTGAAGCTTTCTTT.

This clonotype turned up a few times. V usage is TRBV5-1 and J usage is TRBJ2-1, with D perhaps matching TRBD2 (5 bases). The germline V gene encodes CDR1 SGHRS and CDR2 YFSETQ. There are 16 residues in the CDR3. Trimming stripped 4 bases from V and 6 bases from J, with 20 bases between. For the CDR3, the DNA is TGCGCCAGCAGCACGAAAGCTAGCACTGGGTCCAATGAGCAGTTCTTC. It encodes CASSTKASTGSNEQFF. The whole variable domain, remainder taken from reference TRBV5-1 and TRBJ2-1, is KAGVTQTPRYLIKTRGQQVTLSCSPISGHRSVSWYQQTPGQGLQFLFEYFSETQRNKGNFPGRFSGRQFSNSRSEMNVSTLELGDSALYLCASSTKASTGSNEQFFGPGTRLTVL.

The chain combines TRBV5-5 with TRBJ2-7, with D perhaps TRBD1 (6 bases). Trimming took 9 bases from V and 5 from J, leaving 15 bases between them. Germline CDR1 reads SGHKS; CDR2 reads YYEKEE (reference sequence). The CDR3 is 12 residues long. The CDR3 DNA reads as TGTGCCACTTTAACAGGGACGAACGAGCAGTACTTC. Encoded protein: CATLTGTNEQYF.

This clonotype was seen only a few times. Here the CDR3 reads CASSQTGTSGRATTYEQYF. CDR3 nucleotides: TGCGCCAGCAGCCAAACCGGGACTAGCGGGAGGGCCACAACCTACGAGCAGTACTTC. The chain carries TRBV4-1 and TRBJ2-7, with TRBD2 matching 16 bases. V trimming: 2 bases; J trimming: 2 bases; junction bases outside the gene matches: 9. This CDR3 is 19 amino acids long. Per germline, CDR1 MGHRA and CDR2 YSYEKL.

J is TRBJ2-5 and V is TRBV6-5, with 15 positions matching TRBD2. The CDR3 has 19 amino acids. Germline loops: CDR1 MNHEY, CDR2 SVGAGI. V gave up 2 bases and J gave up 6 bases; unmatched junction bases: 13. CDR3 protein: CASSYRTGTSGGIAKTQYF. The CDR3 DNA is TGTGCCAGCAGTTACCGCACCGGGACTAGCGGGGGGATTGCAAAGACCCAGTACTTC.

The rearrangement uses TRBV6-5 and TRBJ2-7; D uncertain. Germline V lookup: CDR1 MNHEY, CDR2 SVGAGI. V gave up 6 bases and J gave up 3 bases, with 3 bases separating them. The CDR3 extends over 10 amino acids. The chain's CDR3 is CASRIYEQYF. CDR3 nucleotide sequence: TGTGCCAGCAGAATCTACGAGCAGTACTTC.

In its sample, this clonotype was seen a few times. The chain links TRBV6-5 to TRBJ1-1; D call uncertain. Trimming cost V 2 bases and J 0 bases, with 4 bases left between them. The germline V gene has CDR1 MNHEY and CDR2 SVGAGI. The CDR3 has 13 amino acids. CDR3 residues: CASSYMVNTEAFF. CDR3 sequence (DNA): TGTGCCAGCAGTTACATGGTGAACACTGAAGCTTTCTTT.

This clonotype was picked up a small number of times. The gene calls are TRBV5-1 and TRBJ2-5, with D possibly matching TRBD1 (5 bases). The CDR3 has 13 amino acids. The germline CDR1 and CDR2 sequences are SGHRS and YFSETQ. Trimming took 5 bases from V and 2 from J, leaving 10 bases between them. CDR3 protein: CASSGRGQETQYF. DNA of the CDR3: TGCGCCAGCAGTGGTAGGGGTCAAGAGACCCAGTACTTC.

This clonotype appeared a few times. The V and J genes are TRBV11-2 and TRBJ2-6; D gene ambiguous. The CDR3 is 15 amino acids. The V and J ends lost 5 bases and 0 bases respectively, with 8 bases between them. The germline gives CDR1 SGHAT, CDR2 FQNNGV. CDR3 bases: TGTGCCAGCAGCACGGTAATCTCTGGGGCCAACGTCCTGACTTTC. It is translated as CASSTVISGANVLTF.

This clonotype was counted between two and nine times. The rearrangement joins TRBV5-1 to TRBJ2-7, with unresolved D. Germline V lookup: CDR1 SGHRS, CDR2 YFSETQ. Trimming took 0 bases from V and 2 from J, leaving 6 bases between them. The CDR3 is 13 amino acids. The CDR3 DNA reads as TGCGCCAGCAGCTTGGCAACAGCCTACGAGCAGTACTTC. Translated: CASSLATAYEQYF.

The chain uses TRBV15 and TRBJ1-5; 8 nucleotides line up with TRBD1. The CDR3 covers 17 residues. Trimming removed 3 bases from V and 3 bases from J; junction bases left unmatched: 10. Germline values: CDR1 LNHNV, CDR2 YYDKDF (reference sequence). The CDR3 region is CATSRIRDRRINQPQHF. The CDR3 DNA sequence: TGTGCCACCAGCAGGATCCGGGACAGGCGTATCAATCAGCCCCAGCATTTT.

This clonotype has only a few counts. The V and J genes are TRBV4-2 and TRBJ1-2; weak D call: TRBD1 (6 bases). This CDR3 is 13 amino acids long. Germline V gene sequence: CDR1 LGHNA, CDR2 YNFKEQ. V lost 1 base and J lost 4, with 7 bases in between. CDR3 DNA: TGTGCCAGCAGCCAAGGGGACACCTATGGCTACACCTTC. The encoded protein is CASSQGDTYGYTF.

The chain links TRBV27 to TRBJ1-4; D is perhaps TRBD1 (6 bases). The germline V gene encodes CDR1 MNHEY and CDR2 SMNVEV (reference sequence). There are 17 residues in the CDR3. Deletions cut 2 bases from V and 6 bases from J, with 19 bases between. In DNA, the CDR3 is TGTGCCAGCAGTTTAGGTCCAGGGATCCCAGGGGATGAAAAACTGTTTTTT. Amino acids: CASSLGPGIPGDEKLFF.

J is TRBJ2-7 and V is TRBV29-1; the match to TRBD1 covers 10 bases. Trimming cost V 4 bases and J 4 bases; bases outside gene matches: 10. There are 15 residues in the CDR3. In germline, CDR1 is SQVTM, CDR2 ANQGSEA. The CDR3 coding sequence is TGCAGCGTTGCCACTCGGGACAGGGGCATGTACGAGCAGTACTTC. Residues: CSVATRDRGMYEQYF.

This chain's CDR3 is CATSRSRVNNQPQHF. The CDR3 region has the DNA TGTGCCACCAGCAGAAGCAGGGTTAACAATCAGCCCCAGCATTTT. V usage is TRBV15 and J usage is TRBJ1-5, with a weak D call TRBD1 (5 bases). The germline V and J ends were trimmed by 2 bases and 3 bases, with 11 bases remaining between them. Germline V gene lookup returns CDR1 LNHNV and CDR2 YYDKDF (reference sequence). This CDR3 is 15 amino acids long.

In this sample, this clonotype turned up a few times. The chain joins TRBV12-3 or TRBV12-4 to TRBJ2-1; 8 positions agree with TRBD2. The trim removed 6 bases at V and 6 bases at J, leaving 13 bases unmatched. The CDR3 sequence is 16 residues long. The CDR3 protein is CASRNLLGLEFNEQFF. CDR3 DNA sequence: TGTGCCAGCAGGAATTTGTTGGGACTAGAGTTCAATGAGCAGTTCTTC.

This clonotype has a count of ten or more. J is TRBJ2-1 and V is TRBV2; 10 bases align to TRBD1. Germline V lookup: CDR1 SNHLY, CDR2 FYNNEI. The junction had 4 bases not matched to a gene; V was cut back by 6 bases and J by 5 bases. This CDR3 has 14 residues. CDR3 sequence reads: CASRGTGVNNEQFF. The CDR3 region has the DNA TGTGCCAGCAGAGGGACAGGGGTGAACAATGAGCAGTTCTTC.

The gene calls are TRBV2 and TRBJ2-7; no clear D gene. This CDR3 has 15 residues. CDR1 SNHLY and CDR2 FYNNEI come from the germline V gene. V was clipped by 6 bases and J by 1 base, with 16 bases between them. CDR3 nucleotide sequence: TGTGCCAGCAGCCCTCTACCGGCTGGTTCCTACGAGCAGTACTTC. Encoded protein: CASSPLPAGSYEQYF.